Below are 4 T cell receptor beta chains sequenced from a single sample in a study of blood T cell repertoires in COVID-19. Method: immunoSEQ multiplex PCR; TCRdb's copy keeps in-frame clones and lacks some. The table shows 100,000 to 150,000 clones, with around 81% occurring only once. Sequenced material: peripheral blood. The receptor set was obtained from a man aged 40-49 years with active or convalescent COVID-19.

The V gene is TRBV27, the J gene TRBJ2-7; possibly TRBD1 for D (6 bases). The CDR3 spans 14 residues. V lost 5 bases, J lost 2 bases, and 13 bases lay in between. Looked up from germline, CDR1 is MNHEY and CDR2 is SMNVEV (reference sequence). In DNA form, the CDR3 reads TGTGCCAGCAGTAACCGGGACACGGCCTACGAGCAGTACTTC. This translates into CASSNRDTAYEQYF.

The J gene is TRBJ2-7, the V gene TRBV19, with 8 bases that match TRBD1. V was pared by 5 bases and J by 0 bases, with 3 bases of the junction left unmatched. The CDR3 loop spans 14 amino acids. Germline CDR1 is LNHDA and CDR2 is SQIVND (reference sequence). In nucleotides, the CDR3 is TGTGCCAGTAGTCCGGGACAGGACTCCTACGAGCAGTACTTC. Translating gives CASSPGQDSYEQYF.

The chain links TRBV15 to TRBJ1-1; D is unclear. The CDR3 length is 14 residues. Trimming took 3 bases from V and 0 from J, leaving 8 bases between them. Germline V CDR1 and CDR2: LNHNV, YYDKDF (reference sequence). In nucleotides, the CDR3 is TGTGCCACCAGCAGGCCGGGTATGAACACTGAAGCTTTCTTT. As protein: CATSRPGMNTEAFF.

The gene calls are TRBV3-1 (or the pseudogene TRBV3-2) and TRBJ2-3, with D tentatively TRBD2 (6 bases). The length of the CDR3 is 16 residues. Trimming pared 2 bases from V and 5 bases from J, leaving 17 bases between. CDR1 and CDR2 from the germline V gene are LGHDT and YNNKEL (reference sequence). The CDR3 sequence: CASSQWEDTLGDTQYF. In DNA, the CDR3 is TGTGCCAGCAGCCAATGGGAGGACACCCTAGGAGATACGCAGTATTTT.